This passage covers 23 T cell receptor beta chains from one sample sequenced in a study of blood T cell repertoires in COVID-19 (dated by TCRdb to about 2020). Library method: the immunoSEQ multiplex PCR assay. TCRdb retrieved this table from immuneACCESS and kept in-frame rearrangements only. Not all clones are present; in checked studies, unresolved V genes account for under half, and no reason is known for the remainder. Within this sample are around 250,000 clones, with about nine tenths of them counted one time only. Together, the top ten hold roughly 0.92% of the sample. Sequencing was done on a sample of peripheral blood. The origin of the receptors is a woman between 40 and 50 years old who had recovered from COVID-19.

The gene calls are TRBV10-3 and TRBJ1-4, with 7 bases identical to TRBD1. Germline V gives CDR1 ENHRY, CDR2 SYGVKD. J lost 6 bases, V lost 11 bases, and 9 bases had no gene match. This CDR3 contains 13 residues. CDR3 DNA: TGTGCCTCCCAACAGGGGCGGTATGAAAAACTGTTTTTT. Translation: CASQQGRYEKLFF.

The chain links TRBV21-1 to TRBJ2-3; TRBD1, as called in the table, went unchecked against the DNA. TRBV21-1 is shown as a pseudogene. CDR3 length: 18 residues. For the CDR3, the DNA is TGTGCCAGCAGCATACCCCGCTCGCCAGGGGCGAACACAGATACGCAGTATTTT. Its protein product is CASSIPRSPGANTDTQYF.

This rearrangement joins TRBV10-3 to TRBJ2-1; D possibly corresponds to TRBD2 (5 bases). The CDR3 is 14 amino acids. V dropped 6 bases and J dropped 9 bases, with 18 bases sitting between them. CDR1 ENHRY and CDR2 SYGVKD come from the germline V gene. CDR3 residues: CAISPAGSRGEQFF. Here the CDR3 DNA reads TGTGCCATCAGCCCCGCGGGCTCTCGTGGTGAGCAGTTCTTC.

This clone was seen just once. This rearrangement joins TRBV6-5 to TRBJ2-7; 9 positions agree with TRBD1. Germline CDR1 MNHEY, CDR2 SVGAGI. This CDR3 comprises 15 residues. V dropped 6 bases and J dropped 7; count of bases not matched to a gene: 13. The CDR3 reads CASSRSGTGPVEQYF. CDR3 coding DNA: TGTGCCAGCAGCCGATCCGGGACAGGGCCTGTAGAGCAGTACTTC.

The V call is TRBV24-1, the J call TRBJ2-5; TRBD1 aligns across 9 bases. This CDR3 is 16 amino acids long. The V and J ends lost 3 bases and 4 bases, in that order; junction bases with no gene match: 8. CDR1 is KGHDR, CDR2 SFDVKD, per germline. The CDR3 bases are TGTGCCACCAGTGATCCCGGGACAGGGATGCGAGAGACCCAGTACTTC. This sequence encodes CATSDPGTGMRETQYF.

The chain is built from TRBV28 and TRBJ2-7, with TRBD2 identical over 11 bases. The trim removed 6 bases at V and 4 bases at J, leaving 8 bases unmatched. CDR1 is MDHEN and CDR2 is SYDVKM in the germline V gene. CDR3 length: 15 residues. The CDR3 DNA sequence: TGTGCCAGCAGGGCCGCACTAGCGGGAGCTTACGAGCAGTACTTC. Its translation: CASRAALAGAYEQYF.

V and J are TRBV2 and TRBJ1-1, with D perhaps matching TRBD1 (5 bases). CDR1 is SNHLY and CDR2 is FYNNEI in the germline V gene. Between the trimmed V and J ends, which lost 6 bases and 4 bases, there was a span of 12 bases. The CDR3 is 13 amino acids. The CDR3 region is CASRIQGITEAFF. The CDR3 DNA reads TGTGCCAGCAGGATTCAGGGTATCACTGAAGCTTTCTTT.

This rearrangement joins TRBV10-3 to TRBJ2-2, with TRBD1 identical over 9 bases. CDR1 is ENHRY and CDR2 is SYGVKD in the germline V gene. The V and J ends lost 11 bases and 6 bases, in that order; junction bases with no gene match: 13. The CDR3 is made up of 15 amino acids. CDR3 region: CAVQVGQGNPGELFF. CDR3 sequence (DNA): TGTGCCGTCCAGGTGGGACAGGGAAACCCCGGGGAGCTGTTTTTT.

CDR3 amino acids: CASSGTGTGRSLYEQYF. In DNA form, the CDR3 reads TGTGCCAGCAGTGGGACCGGGACAGGGAGATCCCTCTACGAGCAGTACTTC. The chain joins TRBV28 to TRBJ2-7, with TRBD1 identical over 9 bases. Trimming took 5 bases from V and 3 from J; bases not matched to a gene: 14. The germline CDR1 and CDR2 sequences are MDHEN and SYDVKM. This CDR3 is built from 17 residues. Drawing the rest from reference TRBV28 and TRBJ2-7, the complete variable domain is DVKVTQSSRYLVKRTGEKVFLECVQDMDHENMFWYRQDPGLGLRLIYFSYDVKMKEKGDIPEGYSVSREKKERFSLILESASTNQTSMYLCASSGTGTGRSLYEQYFGPGTRLTVT.

This chain uses TRBV7-6 with TRBJ2-1, with TRBD2 matching 13 bases. Germline CDR1 and CDR2: SGHVS and FNYEAQ. J lost 4 bases, V lost 5 bases, and 2 bases had no gene match. This CDR3 is built from 15 residues. The CDR3 is CASSQTSGRYNEQFF. DNA for the CDR3: TGTGCCAGCAGCCAGACTAGCGGGAGGTACAATGAGCAGTTCTTC.

This chain connects TRBV4-1 to TRBJ2-7; no clear D. Germline CDR1 reads MGHRA; CDR2 reads YSYEKL. The length of the CDR3 is 14 residues. Trimming took 1 base from V and 2 from J, leaving 9 bases between them. For the CDR3, the DNA is TGCGCCAGCAGCCAAGGTCAGCGCGCCTACGAGCAGTACTTC. This codes for CASSQGQRAYEQYF.

The chain joins TRBV5-1 to TRBJ1-4, with a tentative D call TRBD1 (6 bases). CDR1 and CDR2 from the germline V gene are SGHRS and YFSETQ. The CDR3 length is 15 residues. With 0 bases removed from V and 8 bases from J, the gap between germline ends came to 14 bases. This CDR3 reads CASSLEASQGEKLFF. CDR3 sequence (DNA): TGCGCCAGCAGCTTGGAGGCCTCCCAGGGGGAAAAACTGTTTTTT.

In its sample, this clone was seen once. The chain combines TRBV11-2 with TRBJ2-7, with 14 bases that match TRBD2. With V trimmed by 3 bases and J by 3 bases, 10 bases remained unmatched. This CDR3 has 18 amino acids. CDR1 and CDR2 from the germline V gene are SGHAT and FQNNGV. The chain's CDR3 is CASSFETSGRAVGYEQYF. The CDR3 DNA sequence: TGTGCCAGCAGCTTTGAGACTAGCGGGAGGGCCGTCGGCTACGAGCAGTACTTC.

V usage is TRBV5-1 and J usage is TRBJ2-5; D might be TRBD1 (5 bases). Germline CDR1 is SGHRS and CDR2 is YFSETQ. V was clipped by 3 bases and J by 3 bases, with 12 bases between them. The CDR3 consists of 14 residues. The CDR3 nucleotides read TGCGCCAGCAGCTCCTCCCGCAGGGAAGAGACCCAGTACTTC. Amino acid sequence: CASSSSRREETQYF.

In DNA form, the CDR3 reads TGTGCCAGCAGTGGGGCTAGCGGGAGCAATGAGCAGTTCTTC. Amino acids: CASSGASGSNEQFF. The chain employs TRBV13 and TRBJ2-1; 10 bases match TRBD2. The V gene's germline CDR1 is PRHDT and CDR2 FYEKMQ (reference sequence). The CDR3 has 14 amino acids. V shed 6 bases, J shed 6 bases, and the junction held 5 bases outside the gene matches.

The chain links TRBV12-5 to TRBJ2-1, with TRBD2 matching 12 bases. The germline gives CDR1 LGHNT, CDR2 FRNRAP. Unmatched junction bases numbered 9, after V lost 10 bases and J lost 8 bases. The CDR3 spans 14 residues. This CDR3 is CATEDLAGGYEQFF. The DNA for the CDR3 is TGTGCTACCGAGGACCTAGCGGGAGGGTATGAGCAGTTCTTC.

Regarding this clone: At one end, the junction sequence differs from germline, possibly due to a read error. The chain joins TRBV7-7 to TRBJ2-2; possible D gene TRBD1, 6 bases. This CDR3 is built from 16 residues. Germline CDR1 is SSHAT and CDR2 is FNYEAQ (reference sequence). In DNA, the CDR3 is TGTGCTAGCAGCGCCCAGGGGACAACGAACACCGGGGAGCTGTTTTTT. Residues: CASSAQGTTNTGELFF.

The chain couples TRBV19 to TRBJ1-2; no reliable D call. Germline V gene lookup returns CDR1 LNHDA and CDR2 SQIVND (reference sequence). Between the trimmed V and J ends, which lost 7 bases and 5 bases, there was a span of 11 bases. The CDR3 is 12 residues long. In DNA form, the CDR3 reads TGTGCCAGTACGGAGGGATTTTATGGCTACACCTTC. It is translated as CASTEGFYGYTF.

The sample holds one count of this clone. This sequence joins TRBV7-3 and TRBJ2-7; 8 nucleotides line up with TRBD1. V shed 2 bases, J shed 7 bases, and the junction held 10 bases outside the gene matches. Looked up from germline, CDR1 is SGHTA and CDR2 is FQGTGA. CDR3 length equals 15 residues. CDR3: CASSLGTGGREEQYF. DNA of the CDR3: TGTGCCAGCAGCTTAGGGACAGGAGGTCGTGAGGAGCAGTACTTC.

The chain couples TRBV25-1 to TRBJ2-2; 8 nucleotides agree with TRBD1. Trimming at V came to 3 bases and at J to 5 bases, leaving 8 bases not matched to a gene. The CDR3 consists of 16 residues. CDR1 and CDR2 (germline): MGHDK, SYGVNS. The CDR3 loop is CASSDWQGAGTGELFF. In DNA form, the CDR3 reads TGTGCCAGCAGTGATTGGCAGGGGGCGGGGACCGGGGAGCTGTTTTTT.

V is TRBV28 and J is TRBJ2-1; 9 bases match TRBD1. The V gene end was trimmed by 11 bases and the J gene end by 7 bases; junction bases not matched to a gene: 9. Germline CDR1 is MDHEN and CDR2 is SYDVKM. CDR3 length: 13 residues. The chain's CDR3 is CAVQGTGSNEQFF. CDR3 coding DNA: TGTGCCGTGCAGGGGACAGGGTCTAATGAGCAGTTCTTC.

The genes are TRBV14 and TRBJ1-2; the match to TRBD1 covers 10 bases. The V gene's germline CDR1 is SGHDN and CDR2 FVKESK. This CDR3 is built from 15 residues. Trimming cost V 4 bases and J 6 bases; bases outside gene matches: 8. This chain's CDR3 is CASSPRTGGSDGYTF. CDR3 DNA sequence: TGTGCCAGCAGCCCGAGGACAGGGGGTTCCGATGGCTACACCTTC. Full variable domain (outside the CDR3, taken from reference TRBV14 and TRBJ1-2): EAGVTQFPSHSVIEKGQTVTLRCDPISGHDNLYWYRRVMGKEIKFLLHFVKESKQDESGMPNNRFLAERTGGTYSTLKVQPAELEDSGVYFCASSPRTGGSDGYTFGSGTRLTVV.

The V call is TRBV6-5, the J call TRBJ2-3, with D possibly matching TRBD2 (6 bases). The germline V gene encodes CDR1 MNHEY and CDR2 SVGAGI. CDR3 size: 15 residues. V was clipped by 6 bases and J by 5 bases, with 18 bases between them. The CDR3 DNA sequence: TGTGCCAGCAGAAACGCGGGGAGTAGGGGAGATACGCAGTATTTT. Protein product: CASRNAGSRGDTQYF.